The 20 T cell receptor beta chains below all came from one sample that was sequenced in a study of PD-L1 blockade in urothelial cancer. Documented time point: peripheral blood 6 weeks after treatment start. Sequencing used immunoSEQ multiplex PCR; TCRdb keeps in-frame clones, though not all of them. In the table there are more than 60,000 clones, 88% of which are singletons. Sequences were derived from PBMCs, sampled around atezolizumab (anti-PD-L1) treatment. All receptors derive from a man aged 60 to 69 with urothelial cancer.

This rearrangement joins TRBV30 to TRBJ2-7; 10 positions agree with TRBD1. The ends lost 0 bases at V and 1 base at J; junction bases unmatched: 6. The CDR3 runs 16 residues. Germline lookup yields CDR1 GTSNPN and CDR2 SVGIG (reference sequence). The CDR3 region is CAWSVRRTGGSYEQYF. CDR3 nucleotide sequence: TGTGCCTGGAGTGTACGCCGGACAGGGGGTTCCTACGAGCAGTACTTC.

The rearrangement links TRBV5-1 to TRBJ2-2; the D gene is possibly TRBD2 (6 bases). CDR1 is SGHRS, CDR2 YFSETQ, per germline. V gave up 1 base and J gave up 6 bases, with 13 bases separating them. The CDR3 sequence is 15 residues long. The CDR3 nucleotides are TGCGCCAGCAGCTTGTTGGGGGAGGCGGCCGGGGAGCTGTTTTTT. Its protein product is CASSLLGEAAGELFF.

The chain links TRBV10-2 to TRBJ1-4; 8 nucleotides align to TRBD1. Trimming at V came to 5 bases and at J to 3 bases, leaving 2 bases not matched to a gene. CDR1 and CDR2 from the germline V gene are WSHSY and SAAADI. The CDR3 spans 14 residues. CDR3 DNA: TGCGCCAGCAGTAAACAGGGGGCTAATGAAAAACTGTTTTTT. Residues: CASSKQGANEKLFF.

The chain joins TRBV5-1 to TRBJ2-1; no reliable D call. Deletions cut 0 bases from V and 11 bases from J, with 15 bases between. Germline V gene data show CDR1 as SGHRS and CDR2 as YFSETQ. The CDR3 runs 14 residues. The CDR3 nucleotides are TGCGCCAGCAGCTTGGTGGTAACCCGAGAAAAGCAGTTCTTC. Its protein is CASSLVVTREKQFF.

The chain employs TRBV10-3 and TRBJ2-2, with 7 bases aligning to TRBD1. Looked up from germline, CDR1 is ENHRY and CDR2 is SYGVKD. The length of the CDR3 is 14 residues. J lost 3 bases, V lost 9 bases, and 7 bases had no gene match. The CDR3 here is CAIQTGRDTGELFF. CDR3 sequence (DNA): TGTGCCATACAGACAGGGCGTGACACCGGGGAGCTGTTTTTT.

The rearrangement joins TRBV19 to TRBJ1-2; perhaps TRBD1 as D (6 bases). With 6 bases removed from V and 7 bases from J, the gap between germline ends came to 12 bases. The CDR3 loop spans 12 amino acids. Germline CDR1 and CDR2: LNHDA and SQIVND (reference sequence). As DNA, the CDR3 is TGTGCCAGTAGGAATACAGGGTTTGGCTACACCTTC. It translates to CASRNTGFGYTF.

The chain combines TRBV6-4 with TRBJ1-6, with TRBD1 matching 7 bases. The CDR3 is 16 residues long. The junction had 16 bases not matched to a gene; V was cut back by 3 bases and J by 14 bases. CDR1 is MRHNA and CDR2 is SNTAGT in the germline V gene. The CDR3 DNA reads TGTGCCAGCAGTGAGACCGGGACAGACCCATTCGGGGCCCTCCACTTT. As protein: CASSETGTDPFGALHF.

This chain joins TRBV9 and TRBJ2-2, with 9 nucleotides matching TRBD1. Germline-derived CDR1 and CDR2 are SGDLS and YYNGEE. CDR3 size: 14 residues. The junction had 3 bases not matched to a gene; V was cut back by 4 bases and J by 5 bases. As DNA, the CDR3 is TGTGCCAGCAGCCGACAGGGGGAAACCGGGGAGCTGTTTTTT. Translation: CASSRQGETGELFF.

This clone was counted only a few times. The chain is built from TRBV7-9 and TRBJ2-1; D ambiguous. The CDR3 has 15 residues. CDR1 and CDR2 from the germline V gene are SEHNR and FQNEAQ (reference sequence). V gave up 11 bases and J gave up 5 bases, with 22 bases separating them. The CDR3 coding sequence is TGTGCCCACGGAGAGGCGGAGCGTCGGAACAATGAGCAGTTCTTC. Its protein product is CAHGEAERRNNEQFF.

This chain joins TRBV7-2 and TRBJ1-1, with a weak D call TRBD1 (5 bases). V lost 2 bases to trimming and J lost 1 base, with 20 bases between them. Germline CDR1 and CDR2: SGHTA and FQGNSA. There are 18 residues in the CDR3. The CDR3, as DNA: TGTGCCAGCAGCTTATCGGGGGTTGGGGTTGGTGCGAACACTGAAGCTTTCTTT. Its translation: CASSLSGVGVGANTEAFF.

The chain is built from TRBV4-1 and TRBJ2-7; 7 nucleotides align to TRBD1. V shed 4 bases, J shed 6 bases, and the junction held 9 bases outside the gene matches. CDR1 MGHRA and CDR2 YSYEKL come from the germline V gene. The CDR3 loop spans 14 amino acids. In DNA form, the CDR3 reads TGCGCCAGCAGCCCCCTCGGTAGGGGGCGCGAGCAGTACTTC. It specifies CASSPLGRGREQYF.

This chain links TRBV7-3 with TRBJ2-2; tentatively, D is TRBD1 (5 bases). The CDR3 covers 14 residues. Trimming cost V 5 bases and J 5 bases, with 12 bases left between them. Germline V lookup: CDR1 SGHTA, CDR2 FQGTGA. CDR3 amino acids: CASSRDSLTGELFF. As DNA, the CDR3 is TGTGCCAGCAGCCGCGACAGCCTTACCGGGGAGCTGTTTTTT.

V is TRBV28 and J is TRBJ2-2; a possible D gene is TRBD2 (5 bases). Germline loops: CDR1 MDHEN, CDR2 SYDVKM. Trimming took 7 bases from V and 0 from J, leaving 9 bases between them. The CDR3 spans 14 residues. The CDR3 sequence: CASTRTSNTGELFF. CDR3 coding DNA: TGTGCCAGCACAAGGACTTCGAACACCGGGGAGCTGTTTTTT.

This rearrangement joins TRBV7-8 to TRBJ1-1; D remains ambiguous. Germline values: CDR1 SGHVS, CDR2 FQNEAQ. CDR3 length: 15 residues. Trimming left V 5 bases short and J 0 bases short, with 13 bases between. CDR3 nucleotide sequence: TGTGCCAGCAGCGTTAGCTCAACTATGAACACTGAAGCTTTCTTT. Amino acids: CASSVSSTMNTEAFF.

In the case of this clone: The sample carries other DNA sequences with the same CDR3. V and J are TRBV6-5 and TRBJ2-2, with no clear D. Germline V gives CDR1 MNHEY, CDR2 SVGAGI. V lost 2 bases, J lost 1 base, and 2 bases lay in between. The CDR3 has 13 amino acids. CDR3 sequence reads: CASSYQNTGELFF. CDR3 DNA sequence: TGTGCCAGCAGTTACCAGAACACCGGGGAGCTGTTTTTT.

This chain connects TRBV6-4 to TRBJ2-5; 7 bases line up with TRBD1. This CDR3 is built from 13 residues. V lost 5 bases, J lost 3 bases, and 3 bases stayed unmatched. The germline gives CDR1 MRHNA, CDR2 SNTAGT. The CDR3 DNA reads TGTGCCAGCAGTCGGGACAGTGAAGAGACCCAGTACTTC. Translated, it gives CASSRDSEETQYF.

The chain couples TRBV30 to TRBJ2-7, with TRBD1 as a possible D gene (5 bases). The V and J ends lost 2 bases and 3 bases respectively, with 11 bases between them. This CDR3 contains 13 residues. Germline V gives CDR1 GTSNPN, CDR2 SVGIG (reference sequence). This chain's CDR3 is CAWSSGIGYEQYF. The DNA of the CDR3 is TGTGCCTGGAGTTCAGGGATCGGCTACGAGCAGTACTTC.

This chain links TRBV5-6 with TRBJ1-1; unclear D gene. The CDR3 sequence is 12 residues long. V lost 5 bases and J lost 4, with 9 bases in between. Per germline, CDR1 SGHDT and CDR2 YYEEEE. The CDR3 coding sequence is TGTGCCAGCAGTCAAATTTTCACTGAAGCTTTCTTT. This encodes CASSQIFTEAFF.

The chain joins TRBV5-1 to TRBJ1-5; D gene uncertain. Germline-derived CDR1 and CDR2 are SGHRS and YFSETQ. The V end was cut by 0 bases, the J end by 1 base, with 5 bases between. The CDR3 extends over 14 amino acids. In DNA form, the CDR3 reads TGCGCCAGCAGCTTGGCCGGGAGCAATCAGCCCCAGCATTTT. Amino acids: CASSLAGSNQPQHF.

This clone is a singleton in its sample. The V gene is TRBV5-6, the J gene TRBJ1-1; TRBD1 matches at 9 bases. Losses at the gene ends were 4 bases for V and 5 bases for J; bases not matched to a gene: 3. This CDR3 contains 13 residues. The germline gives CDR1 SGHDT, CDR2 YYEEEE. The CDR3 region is CASSTDRGTEAFF. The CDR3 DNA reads TGTGCCAGCAGCACGGACAGGGGAACTGAAGCTTTCTTT.